Listed below are T cell receptor beta chains from one sample, sequenced in a study of shared clonotypes between healthy human individuals. Only in-frame clones appear in the TCRdb table, and some are missing; sequencing was by immunoSEQ multiplex PCR. The top ten clones hold roughly 1.5% of a sample with about 980,000 clones, over 60% of them seen once. The specimen sequenced was memory CD4+ T cells sorted from blood. The source is a man younger than 35 in good health. Each CDR3 is given with its conserved first and last residue. D genes are given only for firm matches. Some rows have no size entry. The others give once, few or many, or a class for an expanded clone.

D gene,clone size,J gene,V gene,CDR3 protein,CDR3 DNA
.,.,TRBJ1-1,TRBV19,CASRTIQGNTEAFF,TGTGCCAGTAGGACAATACAGGGTAACACTGAAGCTTTCTTT
.,.,TRBJ1-1,TRBV5-4,CASSLLLAGGTEAFF,TGTGCCAGCAGCCTACTCTTAGCCGGGGGCACTGAAGCTTTCTTT
.,.,TRBJ2-7,TRBV5-6,CASSLVNGYEQYF,TGTGCCAGCAGCTTGGTAAATGGATACGAGCAGTACTTC
.,.,TRBJ2-7,TRBV19,CASRKKGESYEQYF,TGTGCCAGTAGGAAAAAGGGGGAGAGCTACGAGCAGTACTTC
.,.,TRBJ2-7,TRBV19,CASSTGTYEQYF,TGTGCCAGTAGCACAGGGACCTACGAGCAGTACTTC
.,.,TRBJ1-2,TRBV5-1,CASSPGTMATHGYTF,TGCGCCAGCAGCCCCGGGACTATGGCTACGCATGGCTACACCTTC
.,.,TRBJ1-6,TRBV5-1,CASSLGQGQNSPLHF,TGCGCCAGCAGCTTGGGGCAGGGACAAAATTCACCCCTCCACTTT
.,.,TRBJ2-7,TRBV18,CASSISRNGEQYF,TGTGCCAGCTCAATATCGAGAAACGGGGAGCAGTACTTC
.,few,TRBJ2-7,TRBV2,CASSDRERSGQYF,TGTGCCAGCAGTGATAGGGAACGGTCCGGGCAGTACTTC
.,.,TRBJ2-1,TRBV5-1,CASSLGTWSSYNEQFF,TGCGCCAGCAGCTTGGGGACCTGGAGCTCCTACAATGAGCAGTTCTTC
.,.,TRBJ2-7,TRBV7-2,CASSQGAGEQYF,TGTGCCAGCAGCCAAGGGGCGGGAGAGCAGTACTTC
.,many,TRBJ2-5,TRBV20-1,CSAREETQYF,TGCAGTGCTAGAGAAGAGACCCAGTACTTC
.,.,TRBJ2-3,TRBV5-1,CASSFRGTQYF,TGCGCCAGCAGCTTCCGGGGGACGCAGTATTTT
.,.,TRBJ1-4,TRBV7-2,CASSLTEKLFF,TGTGCCAGCAGCTTAACCGAAAAACTGTTTTTT
.,.,TRBJ1-4,TRBV25-1,CASSDRDVNEKLFF,TGTGCCAGCAGTGACCGGGACGTAAATGAAAAACTGTTTTTT